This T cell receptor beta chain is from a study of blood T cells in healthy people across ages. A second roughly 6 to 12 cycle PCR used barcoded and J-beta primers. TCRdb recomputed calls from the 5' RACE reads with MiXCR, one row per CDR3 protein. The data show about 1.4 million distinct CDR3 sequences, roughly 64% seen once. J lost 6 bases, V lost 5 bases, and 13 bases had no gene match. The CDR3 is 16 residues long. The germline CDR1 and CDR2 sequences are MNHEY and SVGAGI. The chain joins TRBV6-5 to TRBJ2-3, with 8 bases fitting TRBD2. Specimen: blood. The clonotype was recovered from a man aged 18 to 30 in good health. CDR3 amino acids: CASSVLERELADTQYF. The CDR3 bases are TGTGCCAGCAGTGTACTGGAGCGGGAGTTAGCCGATACGCAGTATTTT.